This T cell receptor beta chain was sequenced during a study of T cells after yellow fever vaccination. TCRdb itself ran the 5' RACE reads through MiXCR, one entry per CDR3 protein. This sample has roughly 60,000 distinct CDR3 sequences; more than 5.5% occur once, and the top ten carry about 40%. Germline assignment: CDR1 SGHNT and CDR2 YENEEA. Losses at the gene ends were 7 bases for V and 3 bases for J; bases not matched to a gene: 8. The CDR3 runs to 15 residues. This clonotype has at least ten counts. This chain joins TRBV11-3 and TRBJ2-1, with TRBD2 identical over 8 bases. The clonotype was recovered from a man aged 18-30 years who received the YFV17D yellow fever vaccine. The sequenced sample was CD8+ T cells sorted from PBMCs, obtained on the day of the first yellow fever vaccination. CDR3 residues: CASTIDGGDYNEQFF. CDR3 coding DNA: TGTGCCAGCACCATCGACGGGGGGGACTACAATGAGCAGTTCTTC.